This TCR beta chain originates from a study of beta chain features in type 1 diabetes. Study-wide background: No age, gender or cell yield differences were seen between patients and healthy donors.

General study findings and limits: Naive, central memory and Treg TCRB repertoires appeared more alike in patients than in healthy donors.

Every sorted population was more than 98% pure. V lost 3 bases and J 10 bases, leaving 10 bases between the germline ends. Germline CDR1 and CDR2: DFQATT and SNEGSKA (reference sequence). The CDR3 runs 11 residues. What was sequenced were expressed TCRB transcripts, since all of the isolated RNA had been reverse transcribed. The repertoire was sequenced with immunoSEQ multiplex PCR; TCRdb's copy has only in-frame clones and lacks some. The sample yields 350,000 or so clones, roughly a fifth seen once. As concerns this clone: Its matching antigen is unknown.

Sequenced sample: naive CD4+ T cells from blood. V and J are TRBV20-1 and TRBJ2-1; the D is unclear. This clonotype was sampled from a woman between 18 and 29 years old in good health. Written as DNA, the CDR3 is TGCAGTGCTAGTAGCCGTACGGAGCAGTTCTTC. The encoded protein is CSASSRTEQFF.